The 17 T cell receptor beta chains below all came from one sample that was sequenced in a study of cytomegalovirus exposure and HLA in healthy donors. Clones were sequenced by immunoSEQ multiplex PCR, and TCRdb holds only the in-frame ones, with some missing. Of some 140,000 clones in the sample, around 84% were seen once. Sequenced input: PBMCs. All receptors derive from a human donor in good health.

The J gene is TRBJ2-1, the V gene TRBV5-1; D is possibly TRBD2 (6 bases). Germline CDR1 and CDR2: SGHRS and YFSETQ. This CDR3 has 18 amino acids. Trimming took off 3 bases at V and 5 bases at J, with 24 bases between the two ends. In DNA form, the CDR3 reads TGCGCCAGCAGCTACGCCACTGGAGGGAGGTTAAAACACAATGAGCAGTTCTTC. This translates into CASSYATGGRLKHNEQFF.

Regarding this clone: One end of the junction fails to match germline, which may point to a read error. The chain is built from TRBV5-4 and TRBJ2-7, with 8 bases lining up with TRBD1. Germline CDR1 is SGHNT and CDR2 is YYREEE (reference sequence). The CDR3 has 13 amino acids. The CDR3 here is CASTLDRAREQYF. The CDR3 bases are TGTGCCAGCACCTTGGACAGGGCGCGGGAGCAGTACTTC.

CDR3 in DNA: TGTGCCAGTAGGACACCGAACACCGGGGAGCTGTTTTTT. Encoded protein: CASRTPNTGELFF. The J gene is TRBJ2-2, the V gene TRBV19, with D uncertain. The V end was cut by 6 bases, the J end by 0 bases, with 5 bases between. This CDR3 region has 13 residues. From germline, CDR1 is LNHDA and CDR2 SQIVND (reference sequence).

V and J are TRBV29-1 and TRBJ2-1; 12 bases align to TRBD2. The V gene end was trimmed by 2 bases and the J gene end by 8 bases; junction bases not matched to a gene: 16. This CDR3 contains 18 residues. Per the germline V gene, CDR1 is SQVTM and CDR2 is ANQGSEA. CDR3 sequence (DNA): TGCAGCGTTGAATTGTCTCGAGGACTAGCGGGAAGTTGGGATGAGCAGTTCTTC. The encoded protein is CSVELSRGLAGSWDEQFF.

This rearrangement joins TRBV7-8 to TRBJ2-7; tentative D call: TRBD1 (6 bases). Germline loops: CDR1 SGHVS, CDR2 FQNEAQ. V lost 6 bases, J lost 7 bases, and 16 bases lay in between. The CDR3 has 13 amino acids. Written as DNA, the CDR3 is TGTGCCAGCAGTTTCACCGAAGGGGGTGAGCAGTACTTC. The encoded protein is CASSFTEGGEQYF.

This chain links TRBV28 with TRBJ2-7; D might be TRBD2 (6 bases). This CDR3 is 15 amino acids long. The ends were cut back, 5 bases at V and 4 bases at J, with 18 bases in the middle. The germline CDR1 and CDR2 sequences are MDHEN and SYDVKM. This CDR3 reads CASSRGGARGYEQYF. The CDR3 coding sequence is TGTGCCAGCAGTAGGGGCGGGGCTAGAGGGTACGAGCAGTACTTC. The whole variable domain, filled in from reference TRBV28 and TRBJ2-7, reads DVKVTQSSRYLVKRTGEKVFLECVQDMDHENMFWYRQDPGLGLRLIYFSYDVKMKEKGDIPEGYSVSREKKERFSLILESASTNQTSMYLCASSRGGARGYEQYFGPGTRLTVT.

This chain uses TRBV28 with TRBJ1-2; D remains ambiguous. The ends were cut back, 9 bases at V and 4 bases at J, with 21 bases in the middle. Germline CDR1 MDHEN, CDR2 SYDVKM. CDR3 length equals 15 residues. The CDR3 coding sequence is TGTGCCAGTCAACTAGGCCGGGTCCGTTTCTATGGCTACACCTTC. It specifies CASQLGRVRFYGYTF.

This clone was detected only a few times. The chain carries TRBV7-8 and TRBJ2-4, with 10 bases aligning to TRBD2. From germline, CDR1 is SGHVS and CDR2 FQNEAQ. The CDR3 length is 17 residues. V was clipped by 5 bases and J by 8 bases; unmatched bases: 15. CDR3 loop: CASSPGVAGGHRDIQYF. The DNA of the CDR3 is TGTGCCAGCAGCCCCGGGGTAGCGGGGGGCCACAGGGACATTCAGTACTTC.

V gene TRBV5-1 combines with J gene TRBJ1-1; D unclear. The CDR3 runs to 14 residues. The V end lost 1 base, the J end lost 4 bases, and 11 bases lay between the germline ends. The germline V gene encodes CDR1 SGHRS and CDR2 YFSETQ. As DNA, the CDR3 is TGCGCCAGCAGCTTGACATCAGGAACCACTGAAGCTTTCTTT. Translated, it gives CASSLTSGTTEAFF.

The V and J genes are TRBV7-9 and TRBJ2-4, with a possible D match to TRBD1 (6 bases). CDR1 and CDR2 (germline): SEHNR, FQNEAQ (reference sequence). This CDR3 is 15 amino acids long. The V gene lost 5 bases and the J gene lost 7 bases, with 18 bases spanning the gap. The DNA of the CDR3 is TGTGCCAGCAGCCCCTTACGAACAGGGATCAACATTCAGTACTTC. It yields the protein CASSPLRTGINIQYF.

The chain carries TRBV18 and TRBJ2-1; D is perhaps TRBD1 (7 bases). V was cut by 1 base and J by 2 bases, with 12 bases left in between. Germline assignment: CDR1 KGHSH and CDR2 LQKENI. This CDR3 has 16 residues. CDR3: CASSPLARGAYNEQFF. The CDR3 DNA follows: TGTGCCAGCTCACCACTTGCCAGGGGGGCCTACAATGAGCAGTTCTTC.

This chain joins TRBV27 and TRBJ2-1; the match to TRBD2 covers 10 bases. V lost 6 bases and J lost 10; bases outside the gene matches: 6. The CDR3 is made up of 13 amino acids. CDR1 is MNHEY, CDR2 SMNVEV, per germline (reference sequence). The CDR3 DNA is TGTGCCAGCAGGCTAGCGGGAGTGAGGGAGCAGTTCTTC. Translated, it gives CASRLAGVREQFF.

The genes are TRBV7-9 and TRBJ2-2, with D unclear. This CDR3 is built from 14 residues. The ends were cut back, 5 bases at V and 4 bases at J, with 11 bases in the middle. Germline lookup yields CDR1 SEHNR and CDR2 FQNEAQ (reference sequence). The CDR3 is CASSPRQVTGELFF. CDR3 bases: TGTGCCAGCAGCCCCCGGCAGGTCACCGGGGAGCTGTTTTTT.

This chain links TRBV18 with TRBJ1-1; 7 positions match TRBD1. Germline V gene lookup returns CDR1 KGHSH and CDR2 LQKENI. CDR3 length: 14 residues. The J segment lost 1 base and the V segment lost 3 bases, leaving 2 bases of the junction unmatched. In nucleotides, the CDR3 is TGTGCCAGCTCACCGGGACAGTGGAACACTGAAGCTTTCTTT. This sequence encodes CASSPGQWNTEAFF.

The rearrangement uses TRBV29-1 and TRBJ2-1, with 8 bases identical to TRBD1. The CDR3 totals 13 residues. In germline, CDR1 is SQVTM, CDR2 ANQGSEA. This chain's CDR3 is CSTRTGSYNEQFF. Written as DNA, the CDR3 is TGCAGTACTAGGACAGGGTCCTACAATGAGCAGTTCTTC.

This chain joins TRBV19 and TRBJ2-7, with D perhaps TRBD1 (6 bases). The length of the CDR3 is 15 residues. CDR1 LNHDA and CDR2 SQIVND come from the germline V gene (reference sequence). Trimming took 4 bases from V and 2 from J, leaving 15 bases between them. DNA of the CDR3: TGTGCCAGTAGTAAAGCGGACAGCACTACCTACGAGCAGTACTTC. Translation: CASSKADSTTYEQYF. The full variable domain, with the rest looked up from reference TRBV19 and TRBJ2-7, is DGGITQSPKYLFRKEGQNVTLSCEQNLNHDAMYWYRQDPGQGLRLIYYSQIVNDFQKGDIAEGYSVSREKKESFPLTVTSAQKNPTAFYLCASSKADSTTYEQYFGPGTRLTVT.

The rearrangement uses TRBV7-9 and TRBJ1-3, with a possible D match to TRBD1 (5 bases). Germline CDR1 and CDR2: SEHNR and FQNEAQ (reference sequence). V was pared by 1 base and J by 2 bases, with 18 bases between. The CDR3 spans 18 residues. The DNA for the CDR3 is TGTGCCAGCAGCTTAGGTGCGGCAGGGTGGGAAACTGGAAACACCATATATTTT. Translated, it gives CASSLGAAGWETGNTIYF.